Listed below are T cell receptor beta chains from one sample, sequenced in a study of cytomegalovirus exposure and HLA in healthy donors. Assay used: immunoSEQ multiplex PCR; TCRdb lists only in-frame clones, some missing. The table shows 150,000 to 250,000 clones, with around 81% occurring only once. The source material was PBMCs. The origin of the receptors is a man aged 25-45 years in good health and CMV-seronegative. Each CDR3 is given with its conserved first and last residue. Each record gives: D gene, J gene, V gene, clone size, CDR3 protein. D genes are given only for firm matches. Size tells how often a clone was seen (once, few, many) or the class of an expanded clone, and some rows leave it out.

D: TRBD2; J: -; V: TRBV30; size: once; CDR3: CAWSAPGGTYEQYF
D: -; J: TRBJ1-5; V: TRBV5-5; size: -; CDR3: CASSSQGGPQPQHF
D: TRBD2; J: TRBJ2-7; V: TRBV5-1; size: -; CDR3: CASSLASLAGGQSRTYEQYF
D: -; J: TRBJ1-4; V: TRBV29-1; size: once; CDR3: CSVGGPGEKLFF
D: TRBD2; J: TRBJ2-1; V: TRBV7-6; size: -; CDR3: CASSLLLAGANEQFF
D: -; J: TRBJ1-5; V: TRBV28; size: -; CDR3: CASSLRSPGGNQPQHF
D: -; J: TRBJ2-4; V: TRBV2; size: -; CDR3: CASSDSAVSKNIQYF
D: -; J: TRBJ2-1; V: TRBV6-5; size: many; CDR3: CASSPGGNEQFF
D: -; J: TRBJ1-1; V: TRBV19; size: -; CDR3: CASSIDRLNTEAFF
D: -; J: TRBJ2-7; V: TRBV18; size: -; CDR3: CASSPLGSYEQYF
D: TRBD2; J: TRBJ2-1; V: TRBV6-5; size: -; CDR3: CASRRTSSNNEQFF
D: TRBD1; J: TRBJ1-1; V: TRBV7-9; size: -; CDR3: CASSLKGQLNTEAFF
D: -; J: TRBJ1-4; V: TRBV7-9; size: -; CDR3: CASSLEQRNEKLFF
D: -; J: TRBJ2-1; V: TRBV29-1; size: -; CDR3: CSVEGGMNEQFF
D: TRBD2; J: TRBJ2-1; V: TRBV5-1; size: -; CDR3: CASSFGLAGGNEQFF
D: TRBD1; J: TRBJ1-4; V: TRBV10-3; size: -; CDR3: CAISDSTGTGSEKLFF
D: TRBD2; J: TRBJ2-7; V: TRBV29-1; size: -; CDR3: CSVEDPRSSGSAYEQYF
D: -; J: TRBJ2-3; V: TRBV7-3; size: -; CDR3: CASSMKGGRSTDTQYF
D: TRBD2; J: TRBJ2-7; V: TRBV30; size: once; CDR3: CAWQGLAPRYEQYF
D: -; J: TRBJ2-7; V: TRBV28; size: -; CDR3: CAIRTKIYEQYF
D: -; J: TRBJ2-7; V: TRBV7-9; size: -; CDR3: CASSSAGAYEQYF
D: -; J: TRBJ1-2; V: TRBV19; size: -; CDR3: CASTDAGNNYGYTF
D: TRBD1; J: TRBJ1-2; V: TRBV6-1; size: -; CDR3: CASSEWTGGHGYTF
D: -; J: TRBJ2-1; V: TRBV7-6; size: -; CDR3: CASSFNYNEQFF
D: TRBD2; J: TRBJ2-3; V: TRBV6-4; size: -; CDR3: CASSDSMGLAGSDTQYF
D: TRBD1; J: TRBJ1-1; V: TRBV19; size: -; CDR3: CASSLNRGSNTEAFF